Below, 25 T cell receptor beta chains from the same sample are listed, as sequenced in a study of T cell clusters in autoimmune cytopenias. Roughly 38,000 genome equivalents of blood DNA were amplified for TRB. One tube held mixed TRB-A and TRB-B primer pools for touch-down PCR. TCRdb reprocessed the multiplex PCR reads, with one entry per CDR3 protein and no DNA. The sample totals approximately 11,000 distinct CDR3 sequences. This sample also belongs to another study, concerning T cell repertoires in aging, cancer and after chemotherapy.

Specimen: peripheral blood. The receptor source for this set is a human donor in good health.

V gene TRBV6-2 or TRBV6-3 combines with J gene TRBJ2-7; as DNA is missing, the TRBD1 call by TCRdb cannot be tested. The CDR3 has 15 residues. The germline V gene encodes CDR1 MNHEY and CDR2 SVGEGT. The CDR3 loop is CASSEAADRGHEQYF.

The chain combines TRBV6-1 with TRBJ1-2; absent DNA, TCRdb's TRBD1 call cannot be checked. CDR1 is MNHNS and CDR2 is SASEGT in the germline V gene. This CDR3 is built from 12 residues. CDR3 amino acids: CASSGTSYGYTF.

By frequency, this clonotype registers medium-sized (0.01 to 0.1%). The V call is TRBV29-1, the J call TRBJ2-2; TCRdb lists TRBD2, though no DNA is available to test this call. Germline assignment: CDR1 SQVTM and CDR2 ANQGSEA. CDR3 length: 15 residues. The CDR3 sequence is CSVGSSGSSTGELFF.

This clonotype registers medium-sized (0.01 to 0.1%) by frequency. J is TRBJ2-5 and V is TRBV29-1; TCRdb outputs TRBD1, but without DNA this stays unchecked. This CDR3 has 14 residues. The germline V gene encodes CDR1 SQVTM and CDR2 ANQGSEA. CDR3 protein: CSVDRQGGGLIQYF. Using reference TRBV29-1 and TRBJ2-5 for the parts outside the CDR3, the full variable domain is SAVISQKPSRDICQRGTSLTIQCQVDSQVTMMFWYRQQPGQSLTLIATANQGSEATYESGFVIDKFPISRPNLTFSTLTVSNMSPEDSSIYLCSVDRQGGGLIQYFGPGTRLLVL.

J is TRBJ1-2 and V is TRBV5-6; TCRdb's D gene call, TRBD1, goes unchecked for lack of DNA. The CDR3 loop spans 15 amino acids. Germline CDR1 reads SGHDT; CDR2 reads YYEEEE. This CDR3 reads CASSLVQGVIYGYTF.

The V gene is TRBV5-4, the J gene TRBJ2-3; TCRdb designates TRBD2, a call that cannot be tested without DNA. This CDR3 region has 18 residues. Germline V gene sequence: CDR1 SGHNT, CDR2 YYREEE (reference sequence). The chain's CDR3 is CASSSTGLAGASTDTQYF. The entire variable domain, with the rest obtained from reference TRBV5-4 and TRBJ2-3, is as follows: ETGVTQSPTHLIKTRGQQVTLRCSSQSGHNTVSWYQQALGQGPQFIFQYYREEENGRGNFPPRFSGLQFPNYSSELNVNALELDDSALYLCASSSTGLAGASTDTQYFGPGTRLTVL.

This rearrangement joins TRBV19 to TRBJ1-5. The CDR3 has 13 residues. CDR1 is LNHDA, CDR2 SQIVND, per germline (reference sequence). CDR3 region: CASSSQINQPQHF.

This chain connects TRBV7-6 to TRBJ1-5. Germline V gives CDR1 SGHVS, CDR2 FNYEAQ. The CDR3 loop spans 14 amino acids. CDR3 region: CASSRPGANQPQHF.

The chain employs TRBV6-6 and TRBJ2-1; without DNA, the TCRdb call of TRBD2 cannot be checked. Germline CDR1 MNHNY, CDR2 SVGAGI (reference sequence). The CDR3 is 16 residues long. The CDR3 reads CASIPFSGRAWDEQFF.

The V and J genes are TRBV5-6 and TRBJ1-4; TCRdb's assignment of TRBD1 cannot be checked, as there is no DNA. The CDR3 loop spans 16 amino acids. Germline values: CDR1 SGHDT, CDR2 YYEEEE. CDR3 protein: CASSSGTGLSNEKLFF.

The chain uses TRBV12-3 or TRBV12-4 and TRBJ1-4; TCRdb's D gene call, TRBD1, goes unchecked for lack of DNA. The CDR3 covers 14 residues. CDR3: CASSLVNRGEKLFF.

The V call is TRBV6-6, the J call TRBJ1-1. CDR3 size: 14 residues. Germline CDR1 is MNHNY and CDR2 is SVGAGI (reference sequence). This chain's CDR3 is CASLTYDGNTEAFF.

V and J are TRBV29-1 and TRBJ1-5; the D call from TCRdb, TRBD1, cannot be confirmed without DNA. The CDR3 covers 13 residues. Germline V gene sequence: CDR1 SQVTM, CDR2 ANQGSEA. CDR3 sequence reads: CSVNDREGQPQHF. The whole variable domain, remainder taken from reference TRBV29-1 and TRBJ1-5, is SAVISQKPSRDICQRGTSLTIQCQVDSQVTMMFWYRQQPGQSLTLIATANQGSEATYESGFVIDKFPISRPNLTFSTLTVSNMSPEDSSIYLCSVNDREGQPQHFGDGTRLSIL.

The chain recombines TRBV19 with TRBJ1-5; TCRdb designates TRBD1, a call that cannot be tested without DNA. This CDR3 contains 14 residues. CDR1 LNHDA and CDR2 SQIVND come from the germline V gene (reference sequence). CDR3 loop: CASSPGQHNQPQHF.

The V call is TRBV7-6, the J call TRBJ2-3. This CDR3 contains 14 residues. Germline assignment: CDR1 SGHVS and CDR2 FNYEAQ. The CDR3 spells CASSLRPSTDTQYF. The full variable domain, completed using reference TRBV7-6 and TRBJ2-3, is GAGVSQSPRYKVTKRGQDVALRCDPISGHVSLYWYRQALGQGPEFLTYFNYEAQQDKSGLPNDRFSAERPEGSISTLTIQRTEQRDSAMYRCASSLRPSTDTQYFGPGTRLTVL.

CDR3 in amino acids: CASRGDFRSGANVLTF. The rearrangement uses TRBV19 and TRBJ2-6; TCRdb's D call, TRBD2, is unchecked because there is no DNA. Germline loops: CDR1 LNHDA, CDR2 SQIVND (reference sequence). The CDR3 spans 16 residues. Together with reference TRBV19 and TRBJ2-6, the CDR3 gives the full variable domain: DGGITQSPKYLFRKEGQNVTLSCEQNLNHDAMYWYRQDPGQGLRLIYYSQIVNDFQKGDIAEGYSVSREKKESFPLTVTSAQKNPTAFYLCASRGDFRSGANVLTFGAGSRLTVL.

The chain uses TRBV6-6 and TRBJ2-7; TCRdb reports TRBD1, a call that lacks DNA to check it against. There are 14 residues in the CDR3. Germline values: CDR1 MNHNY, CDR2 SVGAGI (reference sequence). The CDR3 reads CASSYGGRGDEQYF.

The rearrangement joins TRBV13 to TRBJ1-4; TCRdb selects TRBD1, and the lack of DNA leaves this call unchecked. This CDR3 has 15 amino acids. Germline values: CDR1 PRHDT, CDR2 FYEKMQ (reference sequence). The CDR3 sequence: CASSTTGMGNEKLFF.

The chain is built from TRBV30 and TRBJ1-2; without DNA, the TCRdb call of TRBD1 cannot be checked. CDR3 length: 16 amino acids. Per the germline V gene, CDR1 is GTSNPN and CDR2 is SVGIG (reference sequence). The CDR3 loop is CAWSVQEARGTYGYTF.

This sequence joins TRBV12-5 and TRBJ1-2. Germline values: CDR1 LGHNT, CDR2 FRNRAP. The CDR3 extends over 13 amino acids. This CDR3 is CASGLGIGEGYTF.

The chain is built from TRBV6-5 and TRBJ1-2. Germline V gene data show CDR1 as MNHEY and CDR2 as SVGAGI. This CDR3 contains 14 residues. The CDR3 sequence: CASSHSLSNYGYTF.

This clonotype is called medium-sized based on its frequency. This sequence joins TRBV19 and TRBJ2-5; the D gene TCRdb calls, TRBD1, cannot be checked with no DNA. Germline V gene data show CDR1 as LNHDA and CDR2 as SQIVND (reference sequence). The CDR3 is made up of 14 amino acids. Here the CDR3 reads CASSIVGGSGTQYF.

The genes are TRBV6-5 and TRBJ2-7; the D call of TRBD1 rests on TCRdb alone, since no DNA is present to check it. The CDR3 is 13 residues long. Looked up from germline, CDR1 is MNHEY and CDR2 is SVGAGI. The CDR3 here is CAISGDTSYEQYF.

The chain is built from TRBV5-1 and TRBJ2-3; without DNA, the TCRdb call of TRBD1 cannot be checked. There are 13 residues in the CDR3. Germline V gene sequence: CDR1 SGHRS, CDR2 YFSETQ. The CDR3 here is CASSFTPSDTQYF.

The chain uses TRBV30 and TRBJ1-6; TCRdb's D call, TRBD1, is unchecked because there is no DNA. Germline CDR1 GTSNPN, CDR2 SVGIG (reference sequence). The CDR3 totals 15 residues. The CDR3 here is CAWSEGLGGNSPLHF.